This T cell receptor (beta chain) was profiled in a study of T cells in Graves' hyperthyroidism and ophthalmopathy. Trimming removed 3 bases at V and 2 bases at J, with 13 bases between. This CDR3 spans 16 amino acids. The patients, who ranged from 18 to 65 in age, presented with newly diagnosed hyperthyroidism lasting under 2 months. Reasons for excluding patients were uncontrolled infection, other autoimmune disease, pregnancy or lactation. This clonotype was observed at least ten times. The antigen is unknown. Amplification yielded TCR beta CDR3 regions, with RNA transcripts as the source. With the HTBI primer set, the TCR CDR3 went through a first round of RT-PCR. TCRdb re-called the multiplex PCR reads through MiXCR, storing one row per CDR3 protein. This table holds fewer than 800,000 distinct CDR3 sequences, around 17% found once. Study findings and constraints: In blood, most of the thyroid clonotypes expanded above 0.001 were also present.

Sequencing was carried out using blood. This receptor was identified in a man aged 18 to 29 with Graves' hyperthyroidism. The genes are TRBV12-3 or TRBV12-4 and TRBJ1-4; D is undetermined. CDR3 nucleotides: TGTGCCAGCAGTTTCTCCTTCATTGGCACTAATGAAAAACTGTTTTTT. It encodes CASSFSFIGTNEKLFF.